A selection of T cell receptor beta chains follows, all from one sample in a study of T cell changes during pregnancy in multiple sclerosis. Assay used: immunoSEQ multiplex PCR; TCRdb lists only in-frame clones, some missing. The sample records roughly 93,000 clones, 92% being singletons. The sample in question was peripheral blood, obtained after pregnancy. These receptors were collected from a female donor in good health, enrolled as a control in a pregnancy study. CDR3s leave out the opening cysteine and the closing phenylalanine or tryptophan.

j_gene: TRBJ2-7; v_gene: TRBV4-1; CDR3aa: ASSRPSGSGSYEQY
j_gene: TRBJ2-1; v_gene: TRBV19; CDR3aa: ASRNIGLADKYNEQF
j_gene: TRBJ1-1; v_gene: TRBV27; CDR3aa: ASSSPGARGEAF
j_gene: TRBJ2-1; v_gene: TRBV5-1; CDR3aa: ASSLFGGYSDNEQF
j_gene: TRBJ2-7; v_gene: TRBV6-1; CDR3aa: ASSADGGSGAYEQY
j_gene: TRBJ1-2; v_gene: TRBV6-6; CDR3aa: ASSYNRVEANYGYT
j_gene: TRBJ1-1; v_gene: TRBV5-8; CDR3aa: ATSPWRAASEAF
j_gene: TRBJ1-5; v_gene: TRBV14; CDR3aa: ASSVGGNQPQH
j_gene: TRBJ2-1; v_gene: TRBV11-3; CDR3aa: ASSQAGLNNEQF
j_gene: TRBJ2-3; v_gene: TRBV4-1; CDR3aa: ASSQRLAGVSTDTQY
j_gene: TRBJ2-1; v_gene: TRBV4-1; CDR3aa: ASSYLPGISNNEQF
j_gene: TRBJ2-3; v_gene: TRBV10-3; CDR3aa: ATLSLDTQY
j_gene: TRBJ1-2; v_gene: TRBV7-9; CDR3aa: ASSLGGALTNYGYT
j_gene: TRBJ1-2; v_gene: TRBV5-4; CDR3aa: ASSLWGGKGYT
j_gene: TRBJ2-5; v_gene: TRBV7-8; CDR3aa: ASSPPPDRAPFEQY
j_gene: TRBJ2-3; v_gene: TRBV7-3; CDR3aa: ASSHAGQITDTQY
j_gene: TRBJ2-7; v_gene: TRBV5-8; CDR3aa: ASSPVSYEQY
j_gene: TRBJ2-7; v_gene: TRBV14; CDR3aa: ASARRTEGSYEQY
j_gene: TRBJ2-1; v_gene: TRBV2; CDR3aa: ASRLLSGGGYNEQF
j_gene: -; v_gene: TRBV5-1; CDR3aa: ASSLAGTDTQH
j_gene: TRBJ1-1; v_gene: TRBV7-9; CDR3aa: ASSLEAGFGNTEAF
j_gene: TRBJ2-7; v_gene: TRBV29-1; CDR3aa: SVEVIGRGYEQY
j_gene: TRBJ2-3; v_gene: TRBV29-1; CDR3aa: SVGRADSTDTQY
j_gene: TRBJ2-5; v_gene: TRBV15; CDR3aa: ATSRGGTSAETQY
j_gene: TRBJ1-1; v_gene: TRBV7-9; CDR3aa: ASTPIGGPNTEAF
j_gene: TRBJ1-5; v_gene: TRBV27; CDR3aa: ASSLTGGDQPQH
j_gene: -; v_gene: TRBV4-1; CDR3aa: ASSLGGRYEQY
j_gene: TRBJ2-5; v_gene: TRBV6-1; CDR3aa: ASSEGPGGGAQETQY
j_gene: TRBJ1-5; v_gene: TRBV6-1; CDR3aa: ASRTGSNQPQH
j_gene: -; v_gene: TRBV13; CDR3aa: ASSHRDYYEQY
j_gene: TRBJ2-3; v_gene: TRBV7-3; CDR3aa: ASSLRPSGGNTDTQY
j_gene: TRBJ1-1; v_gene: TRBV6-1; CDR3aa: ASSPNRVGTEAF
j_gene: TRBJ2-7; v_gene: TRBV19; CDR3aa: ASSIGTGLSYEQY
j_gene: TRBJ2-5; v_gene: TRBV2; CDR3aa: ASEVLRGYQETQY
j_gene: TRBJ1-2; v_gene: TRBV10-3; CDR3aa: AIRGQGNYGYT
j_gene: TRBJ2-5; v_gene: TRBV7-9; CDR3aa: ASTPTDQETQY
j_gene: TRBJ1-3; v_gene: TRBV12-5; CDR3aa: ASGVGGTGNTIY
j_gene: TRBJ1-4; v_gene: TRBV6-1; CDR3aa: ASSPTGTSNEKLF
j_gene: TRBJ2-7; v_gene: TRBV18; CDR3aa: ASSPGTPSGTGATEQY
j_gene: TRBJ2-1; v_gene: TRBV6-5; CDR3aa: ATRRRRGAYNEQF
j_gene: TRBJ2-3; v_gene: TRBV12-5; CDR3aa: ASGLPVVSTQY
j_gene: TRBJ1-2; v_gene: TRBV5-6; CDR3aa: ASSLGGVYGYT
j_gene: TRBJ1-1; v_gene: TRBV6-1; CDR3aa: ASDSSLDSSTEAF
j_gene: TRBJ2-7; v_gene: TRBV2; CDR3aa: ASSGMGAGTYEQY
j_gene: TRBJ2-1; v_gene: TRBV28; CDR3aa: ASSPGLEYNEQF
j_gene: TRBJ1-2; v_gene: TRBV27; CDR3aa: ASSPIGRGPYGYT
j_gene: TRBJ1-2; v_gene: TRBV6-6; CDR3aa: ASSYPPGDYGYT